The TCR beta chain under discussion was sequenced for a study of T cell repertoires in cytomegalovirus infection (dated by TCRdb to between 2018 and 2020). Regarding the research as a whole: The peptide stimulations were aimed at well-studied HLA-B-restricted epitopes as well as recently identified HLA-C-restricted CMV epitopes, whose presentation resists viral immunomodulation. Because public TCR beta signatures pointed to carriage of CMV infection together with the matching HLA type, the HLA type of each donor mattered for the analysis.

Results the study describes overall, beyond this receptor: In the ex vivo response, HLA-C-restricted CMV-specific TCR beta clonotypes were dominant, and in two of eight donors the single most frequent clonotype came from this HLA-C-restricted group. In both this cohort and an independent roughly 350-donor cohort, the cumulative frequency of public TCR beta family members distinguished carriers of CMV infection plus the relevant HLA type.

This clonotype appeared a few times. Its antigen is currently not known. Base qualities were left out, and no much larger clone turns up one base away. Data came from an Illumina HiSeq 1500. TCRdb reanalyzed the raw reads on its own, using fastp at Q25 for trimming and MiXCR for clone calling, and kept in-frame beta chains. Rows are combined by CDR3 protein, so each entry shows the most common genes and DNA. The sample contains approximately 730,000 distinct CDR3 sequences, under 35% of them found a single time. The leading ten clones occupy 13% of the sample. Per the publication, the treatment or condition label means: in vitro stimulation with specific CMV peptide epitopes to enrich CMV-specific T cells. Via the germline V gene (reference sequence), CDR1 is MNHNY and CDR2 SVGAGI. The CDR3 measures 16 amino acids from cysteine to valine. The sequence is cut down to CDR3 DNA, 48 bases in frame from base 1. The germline V and J ends show losses of 2 bases and 4 bases respectively, and no gene match explains 8 bases of the junction.

Recombination linked TRBV6-6 to TRBJ2-7, with 10 junctional bases fitting TRBD2. The TCR sequence derives from a human donor in good health (CMV status not recorded). Some clones in this sample may be carry-over from other donors' samples. The sample was cultured CD8+ T cells from PBMCs, taken from culture after CMV antigen stimulation. The DNA is as follows: TGTGCCAGCAGTTACCTCTCTAGCGGGGGCAATTACGAGCAGTACGTC. It translates to CASSYLSSGGNYEQYV.